Listed below are T cell receptor beta chains from one sample, sequenced in a study of blood T cell repertoires in COVID-19. TCRdb's copy holds only in-frame clones and misses some; the assay was immunoSEQ multiplex PCR. The table shows about 130,000 clones, with about 80% occurring only once. The sequenced material came from peripheral blood. These TCRs come from a man aged 55-75 years with acute or convalescent COVID-19. Each CDR3 is given with its conserved first and last residue. Fields, in order: CDR3 protein, V gene.

CASSRGAGETQYF | TRBV7-3
CASSADRVKDTQYF | TRBV9
CSVTTALDSSGNTIYF | TRBV29-1
CAGACEQFF | TRBV27
CASDGRGGYEQYF | TRBV6-5
CASTPGSEQYF | TRBV6-5
CAINPGSHGYTF | TRBV10-3
CASRGRDSDGYTF | TRBV6-5
CASSLSDSNYGYTF | TRBV28
CASSLGDSWDEQFF | TRBV27
CASSLTSGSGEQYF | TRBV5-1
CASRQGQRGEKLFF | TRBV6-5
CASSQDGGNTIYF | TRBV4-1
CASSFGQGAQNTEAFF | TRBV5-1
CASSPTGTGLRETQYF | TRBV28
CASDPGLGYEQYF | TRBV5-1
CASSVILTGESYEQYF | TRBV6-1
CASSQGGGSGANVLTF | TRBV3-1/TRBV3-2
CASSSSGTANTEAFF | TRBV28
CASSLGPLYNEQFF | TRBV5-1
CASSQVRVSNTGELFF | TRBV4-2
CASKELDEQYF | TRBV10-2
CASSLEAGSRVQPQHF | TRBV5-5